These 7 T cell receptor beta chains came from one sample sequenced in a study of blood T cell repertoires in COVID-19. Generated by immunoSEQ multiplex PCR, the TCRdb table keeps only in-frame clones and is missing some. Seen here are some 96,000 clones, around four fifths observed once, and the top ten hold 9% to 14%. Sample: peripheral blood. Source of these receptors: a woman between 70 and 85 years old with acute or convalescent COVID-19.

The chain is built from TRBV7-9 and TRBJ2-6, with D perhaps TRBD2 (5 bases). V was pared by 5 bases and J by 6 bases, with 11 bases between. The CDR3 has 14 amino acids. From germline, CDR1 is SEHNR and CDR2 FQNEAQ (reference sequence). CDR3 in amino acids: CASSIEGLANVLTF. CDR3 nucleotides: TGTGCCAGCAGCATCGAGGGTTTGGCCAACGTCCTGACTTTC.

This chain links TRBV6-7 with TRBJ2-5; no reliable D call. TRBV6-7 is flagged as an ORF with uncertain function. V gave up 2 bases and J gave up 5 bases, with 15 bases separating them. CDR3 length: 15 amino acids. CDR3 protein: CASSYGHLKSETQYF. As DNA, the CDR3 is TGTGCCAGCAGTTACGGGCACCTAAAATCCGAGACCCAGTACTTC.

This clone showed up just a few times. The rearrangement links TRBV7-2 to TRBJ1-5, with a weak D call TRBD1 (6 bases). Per the germline V gene, CDR1 is SGHTA and CDR2 is FQGNSA. V was cut by 5 bases and J by 4 bases, with 15 bases left in between. The CDR3 extends over 15 amino acids. CDR3 nucleotides: TGTGCCAGCAGCACCCAGACAGGCTCGAATCAGCCCCAGCATTTT. It codes for CASSTQTGSNQPQHF.

This chain joins TRBV2 and TRBJ2-3, with 7 bases fitting TRBD1. Trimming at V came to 5 bases and at J to 3 bases, leaving 5 bases not matched to a gene. Germline loops: CDR1 SNHLY, CDR2 FYNNEI. CDR3 length equals 14 residues. In DNA form, the CDR3 reads TGTGCCAGCAGTCGAGGGGGCAGTACAGATACGCAGTATTTT. It encodes CASSRGGSTDTQYF.

The chain employs TRBV3-1 (or the pseudogene TRBV3-2) and TRBJ2-1; D not certain. The germline CDR1 and CDR2 sequences are LGHDT and YNNKEL (reference sequence). CDR3 length equals 12 residues. Trimming took off 9 bases at V and 6 bases at J, with 12 bases between the two ends. Here the CDR3 reads CASTSLVNEQFF. The CDR3 DNA reads as TGTGCCAGTACCTCCTTAGTCAATGAGCAGTTCTTC.

The sample holds one count of this clone. This sequence joins TRBV7-3 and TRBJ2-5; 12 nucleotides align to TRBD1. Germline V CDR1 and CDR2: SGHTA, FQGTGA. The trim removed 3 bases at V and 5 bases at J, leaving 7 bases unmatched. This CDR3 spans 16 amino acids. The CDR3 loop reads CASSFGTGGFGETQYF. CDR3 bases: TGTGCCAGCAGCTTTGGGACAGGGGGCTTCGGGGAGACCCAGTACTTC.

The chain joins TRBV28 to TRBJ2-5; possibly TRBD1 for D (5 bases). Germline-derived CDR1 and CDR2 are MDHEN and SYDVKM. CDR3 length: 13 amino acids. Trimming took off 3 bases at V and 7 bases at J, with 12 bases between the two ends. This chain's CDR3 is CASSFTREGTQYF. DNA for the CDR3: TGTGCCAGCAGTTTCACCAGGGAAGGGACCCAGTACTTC.